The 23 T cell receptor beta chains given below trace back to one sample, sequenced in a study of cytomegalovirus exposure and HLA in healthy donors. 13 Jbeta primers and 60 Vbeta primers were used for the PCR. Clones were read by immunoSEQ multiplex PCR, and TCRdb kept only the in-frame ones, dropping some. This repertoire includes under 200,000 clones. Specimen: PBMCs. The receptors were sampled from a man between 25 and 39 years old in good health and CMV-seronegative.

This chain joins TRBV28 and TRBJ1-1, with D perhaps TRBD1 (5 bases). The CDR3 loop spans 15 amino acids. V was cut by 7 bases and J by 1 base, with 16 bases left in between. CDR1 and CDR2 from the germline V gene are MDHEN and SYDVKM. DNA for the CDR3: TGTGCCAGCACCCCGGGGGGGGTGTCGAACACTGAAGCTTTCTTT. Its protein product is CASTPGGVSNTEAFF.

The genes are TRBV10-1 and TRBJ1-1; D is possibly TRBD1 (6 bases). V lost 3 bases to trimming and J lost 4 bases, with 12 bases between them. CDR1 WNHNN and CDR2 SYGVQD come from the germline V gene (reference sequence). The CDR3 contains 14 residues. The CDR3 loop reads CASSENRASTEAFF. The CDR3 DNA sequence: TGCGCCAGCAGTGAAAACAGGGCGAGCACTGAAGCTTTCTTT.

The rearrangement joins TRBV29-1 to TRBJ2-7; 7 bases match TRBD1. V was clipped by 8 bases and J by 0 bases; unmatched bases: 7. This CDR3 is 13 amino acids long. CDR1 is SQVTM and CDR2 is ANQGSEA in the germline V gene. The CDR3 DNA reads TGCAGCTTCCGGGACAGTTACTCCTACGAGCAGTACTTC. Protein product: CSFRDSYSYEQYF.

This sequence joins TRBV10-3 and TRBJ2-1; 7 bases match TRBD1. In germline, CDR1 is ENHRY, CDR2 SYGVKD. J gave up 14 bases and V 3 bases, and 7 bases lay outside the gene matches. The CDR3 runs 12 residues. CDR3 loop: CAISEQGLDEFF. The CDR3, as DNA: TGTGCCATCAGTGAACAGGGGCTTGATGAGTTCTTC.

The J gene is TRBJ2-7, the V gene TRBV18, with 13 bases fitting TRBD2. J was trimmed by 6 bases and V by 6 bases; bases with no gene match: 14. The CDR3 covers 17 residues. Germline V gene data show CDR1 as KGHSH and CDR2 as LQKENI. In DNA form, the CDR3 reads TGTGCCAGCTCTCTGCCGGGACTAGCGGGAAAGGTGGGCGAGCAGTACTTC. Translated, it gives CASSLPGLAGKVGEQYF.

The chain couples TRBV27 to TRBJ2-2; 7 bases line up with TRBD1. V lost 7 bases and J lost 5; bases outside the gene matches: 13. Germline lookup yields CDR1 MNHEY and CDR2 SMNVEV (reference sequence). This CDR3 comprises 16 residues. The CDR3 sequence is CASKTGAASSTGELFF. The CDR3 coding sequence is TGTGCCAGCAAAACAGGGGCAGCATCATCAACCGGGGAGCTGTTTTTT.

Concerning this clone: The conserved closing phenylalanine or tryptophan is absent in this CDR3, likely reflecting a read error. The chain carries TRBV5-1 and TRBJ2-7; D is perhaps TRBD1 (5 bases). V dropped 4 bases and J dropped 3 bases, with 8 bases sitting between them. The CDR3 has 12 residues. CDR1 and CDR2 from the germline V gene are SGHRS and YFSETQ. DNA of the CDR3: TGCGCCAGCAGCGTCACAGGCTACGAGCAGTACTCC. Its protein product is CASSVTGYEQYS.

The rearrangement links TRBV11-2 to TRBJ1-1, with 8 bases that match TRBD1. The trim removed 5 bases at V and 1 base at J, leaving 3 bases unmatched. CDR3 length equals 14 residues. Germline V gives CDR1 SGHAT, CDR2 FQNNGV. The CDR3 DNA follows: TGTGCCAGCAGCGCACAGGGGGAGAACACTGAAGCTTTCTTT. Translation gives CASSAQGENTEAFF. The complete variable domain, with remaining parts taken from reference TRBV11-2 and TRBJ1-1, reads EAGVAQSPRYKIIEKRQSVAFWCNPISGHATLYWYQQILGQGPKLLIQFQNNGVVDDSQLPKDRFSAERLKGVDSTLKIQPAKLEDSAVYLCASSAQGENTEAFFGQGTRLTVV.

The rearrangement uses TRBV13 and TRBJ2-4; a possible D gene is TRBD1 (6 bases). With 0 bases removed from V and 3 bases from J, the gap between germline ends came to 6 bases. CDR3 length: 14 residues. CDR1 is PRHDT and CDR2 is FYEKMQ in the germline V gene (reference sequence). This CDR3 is CASSLGGGKNIQYF. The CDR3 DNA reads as TGTGCCAGCAGCTTAGGAGGGGGCAAAAACATTCAGTACTTC.

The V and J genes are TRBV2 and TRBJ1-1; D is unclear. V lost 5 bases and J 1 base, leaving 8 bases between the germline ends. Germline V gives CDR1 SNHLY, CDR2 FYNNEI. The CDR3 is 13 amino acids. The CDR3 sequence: CASSYTANTEAFF. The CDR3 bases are TGTGCCAGCAGTTACACAGCGAACACTGAAGCTTTCTTT.

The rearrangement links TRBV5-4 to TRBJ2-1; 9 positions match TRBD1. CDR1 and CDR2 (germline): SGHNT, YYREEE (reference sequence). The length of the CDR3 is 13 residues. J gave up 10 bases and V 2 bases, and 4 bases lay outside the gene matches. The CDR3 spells CASSLQGAREQFF. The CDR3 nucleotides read TGTGCCAGCAGCTTACAGGGGGCTAGGGAGCAGTTCTTC.

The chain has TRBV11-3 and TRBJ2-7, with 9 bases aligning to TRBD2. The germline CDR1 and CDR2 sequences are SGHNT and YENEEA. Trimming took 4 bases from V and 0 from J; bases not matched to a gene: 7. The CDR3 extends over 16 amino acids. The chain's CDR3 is CASSSLYSGSSYEQYF. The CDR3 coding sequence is TGTGCCAGCAGCTCCTTATATAGCGGGAGCTCCTACGAGCAGTACTTC.

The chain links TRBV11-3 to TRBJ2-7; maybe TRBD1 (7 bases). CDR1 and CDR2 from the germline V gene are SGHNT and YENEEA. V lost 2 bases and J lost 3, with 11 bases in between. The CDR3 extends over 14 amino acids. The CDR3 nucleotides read TGTGCCAGCAGCTTAAACCAGGGGGGCTACGAGCAGTACTTC. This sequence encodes CASSLNQGGYEQYF. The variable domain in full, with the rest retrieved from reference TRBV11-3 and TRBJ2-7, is EAGVVQSPRYKIIEKKQPVAFWCNPISGHNTLYWYLQNLGQGPELLIRYENEEAVDDSQLPKDRFSAERLKGVDSTLKIQPAELGDSAVYLCASSLNQGGYEQYFGPGTRLTVT.

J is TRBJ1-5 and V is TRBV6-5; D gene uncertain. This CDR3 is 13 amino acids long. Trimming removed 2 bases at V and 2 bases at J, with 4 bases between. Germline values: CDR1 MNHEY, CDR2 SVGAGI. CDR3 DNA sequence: TGTGCCAGCAGTTACACGGGCAATCAGCCCCAGCATTTT. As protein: CASSYTGNQPQHF.

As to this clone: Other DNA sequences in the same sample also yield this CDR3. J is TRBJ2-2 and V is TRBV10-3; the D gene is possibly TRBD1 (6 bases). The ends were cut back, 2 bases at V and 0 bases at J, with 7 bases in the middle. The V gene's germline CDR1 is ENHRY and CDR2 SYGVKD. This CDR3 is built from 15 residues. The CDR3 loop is CAISEGQTNTGELFF. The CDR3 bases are TGTGCCATCAGTGAGGGACAGACGAACACCGGGGAGCTGTTTTTT.

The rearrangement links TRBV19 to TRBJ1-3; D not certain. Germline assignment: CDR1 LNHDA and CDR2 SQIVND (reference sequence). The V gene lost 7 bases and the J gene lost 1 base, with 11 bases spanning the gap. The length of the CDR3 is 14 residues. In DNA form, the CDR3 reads TGTGCCAGTATCCCTCCGGGGTCTGGAAACACCATATATTTT. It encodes CASIPPGSGNTIYF. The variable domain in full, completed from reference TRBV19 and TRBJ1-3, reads DGGITQSPKYLFRKEGQNVTLSCEQNLNHDAMYWYRQDPGQGLRLIYYSQIVNDFQKGDIAEGYSVSREKKESFPLTVTSAQKNPTAFYLCASIPPGSGNTIYFGEGSWLTVV.

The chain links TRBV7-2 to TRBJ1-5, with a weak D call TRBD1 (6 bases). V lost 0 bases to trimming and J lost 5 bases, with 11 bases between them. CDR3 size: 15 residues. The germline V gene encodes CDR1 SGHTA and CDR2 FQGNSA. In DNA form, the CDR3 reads TGTGCCAGCAGCTTAGCACAGGGCGTGCATCAGCCCCAGCATTTT. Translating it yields CASSLAQGVHQPQHF.

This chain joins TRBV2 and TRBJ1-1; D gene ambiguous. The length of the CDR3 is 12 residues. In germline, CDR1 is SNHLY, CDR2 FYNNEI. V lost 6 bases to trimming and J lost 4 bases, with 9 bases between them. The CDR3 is CASRRESTEAFF. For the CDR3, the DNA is TGTGCCAGCAGGAGGGAGAGCACTGAAGCTTTCTTT.

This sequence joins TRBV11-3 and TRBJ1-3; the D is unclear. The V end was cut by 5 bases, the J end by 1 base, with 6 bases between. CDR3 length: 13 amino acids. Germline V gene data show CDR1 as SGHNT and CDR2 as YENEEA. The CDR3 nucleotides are TGTGCCAGCAGCCAGGCTTCTGGAAACACCATATATTTT. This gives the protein CASSQASGNTIYF.

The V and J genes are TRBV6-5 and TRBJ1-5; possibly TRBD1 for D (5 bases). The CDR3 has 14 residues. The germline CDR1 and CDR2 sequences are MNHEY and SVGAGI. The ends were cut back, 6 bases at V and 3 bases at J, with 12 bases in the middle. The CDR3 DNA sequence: TGTGCCAGCAGCCCTGACAGAAACAATCAGCCCCAGCATTTT. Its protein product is CASSPDRNNQPQHF.

The DNA for the CDR3 is TGTGCCAGCAGTTTAAGTGGGACAGGGGGCAAGGGTAACTATGGCTACACCTTC. Its protein is CASSLSGTGGKGNYGYTF. The genes are TRBV27 and TRBJ1-2, with 12 bases aligning to TRBD1. Unmatched junction bases numbered 8, after V lost 2 bases and J lost 1 base. The germline V gene has CDR1 MNHEY and CDR2 SMNVEV (reference sequence). CDR3 length: 18 amino acids.

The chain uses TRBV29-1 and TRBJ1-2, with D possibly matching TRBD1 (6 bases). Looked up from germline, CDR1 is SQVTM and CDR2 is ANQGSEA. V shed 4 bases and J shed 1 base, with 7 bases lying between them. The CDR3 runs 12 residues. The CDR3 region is CSVGGGNYGYTF. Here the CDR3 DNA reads TGCAGCGTTGGAGGGGGTAACTATGGCTACACCTTC. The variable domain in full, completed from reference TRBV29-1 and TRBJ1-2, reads SAVISQKPSRDICQRGTSLTIQCQVDSQVTMMFWYRQQPGQSLTLIATANQGSEATYESGFVIDKFPISRPNLTFSTLTVSNMSPEDSSIYLCSVGGGNYGYTFGSGTRLTVV.

DNA for the CDR3: TGCGCCAGCAGCCAAGAGCGGAGCACAGATACGCAGTATTTT. This sequence encodes CASSQERSTDTQYF. The chain recombines TRBV4-3 with TRBJ2-3; D is unresolved. CDR3 length equals 14 residues. V was trimmed by 0 bases and J by 0 bases, leaving 4 bases between them. Germline loops: CDR1 LGHNA, CDR2 YSLEER.